Shown below are 32 T cell receptor beta chains from a single sample sequenced in a study of response to subunit inactivated influenza vaccine. TCRdb recomputed calls from the RT-PCR reads with MiXCR, one row per CDR3 protein. The table lists under 850,000 distinct CDR3 sequences, less than 20% of them singletons, with around 9.9% in the top ten. The sequencing here drew on PBMCs from blood, taken 5 days after vaccination. These receptors were collected from a man aged 45-65 years who received an inactivated influenza vaccine.

In this sample, this clonotype turned up a few times. The chain carries TRBV9 and TRBJ2-5; TRBD2 matches 7 bases. Germline loops: CDR1 SGDLS, CDR2 YYNGEE. CDR3 size: 14 residues. The V and J ends lost 0 bases and 5 bases, in that order; junction bases with no gene match: 4. The CDR3 DNA is TGTGCCAGCAGCGTAGCTGTGGGAGGGGAGACCCAGTACTTC. Amino acids: CASSVAVGGETQYF.

This clonotype appeared a few times. CDR3 bases: TGTGCCAGCAGTGAGGACGTCTACGAGCAGTACTTC. It yields the protein CASSEDVYEQYF. The genes are TRBV6-1 and TRBJ2-7, with D unresolved. The CDR3 consists of 12 residues. From germline, CDR1 is MNHNS and CDR2 SASEGT. Trimming pared 3 bases from V and 3 bases from J, leaving 6 bases between.

This clonotype was found many times. One end of the junction varies from germline; a read error may be responsible. This chain joins TRBV12-3 or TRBV12-4 and TRBJ1-1, with D possibly matching TRBD1 (5 bases). The CDR3 length is 13 residues. The chain's CDR3 is CASSSTANTEAFF. CDR3 nucleotide sequence: TGCGCCAGCAGCTCGACAGCGAACACTGAAGCTTTCTTT.

The V and J genes are TRBV7-2 and TRBJ2-7; the D is unclear. The V gene's germline CDR1 is SGHTA and CDR2 FQGNSA. V was shortened by 1 base and J by 6 bases, with 13 bases between the two germline ends. This CDR3 spans 14 amino acids. The CDR3 DNA reads TGTGCCAGCAGCTTAGGGGCTAAAAGTAGCGAGCAGTACTTC. Translated, it gives CASSLGAKSSEQYF.

The gene calls are TRBV6-5 and TRBJ2-3, with 8 bases lining up with TRBD2. V shed 3 bases, J shed 0 bases, and the junction held 2 bases outside the gene matches. Germline loops: CDR1 MNHEY, CDR2 SVGAGI. The CDR3 consists of 15 residues. CDR3 in DNA: TGTGCCAGCAGTTATAGCGGGAAAAGCACAGATACGCAGTATTTT. This codes for CASSYSGKSTDTQYF.

The chain uses TRBV6-1 and TRBJ2-7; 8 bases fit TRBD2. Germline CDR1 MNHNS, CDR2 SASEGT. Trimming removed 7 bases from V and 3 bases from J; junction bases left unmatched: 14. The CDR3 consists of 16 residues. CDR3 coding DNA: TGTGCCAGCAAACGAAAAAGCGGGAGCGACCTCTACGAGCAGTACTTC. Protein product: CASKRKSGSDLYEQYF.

This chain joins TRBV29-1 and TRBJ2-7; D call uncertain. Deletions cut 1 base from V and 0 bases from J, with 7 bases between. This CDR3 is 13 amino acids long. Germline V gives CDR1 SQVTM, CDR2 ANQGSEA. DNA of the CDR3: TGCAGCGTTGAAGGGTCCCACTCCTACGAGCAGTACTTC. This encodes CSVEGSHSYEQYF.

The sample holds many counts of this clonotype. This sequence joins TRBV7-8 and TRBJ2-1, with 9 positions matching TRBD2. The V segment lost 0 bases and the J segment 0 bases; nucleotides outside the gene matches: 6. The CDR3 is 18 residues long. Germline CDR1 reads SGHVS; CDR2 reads FQNEAQ. The CDR3 DNA is TGTGCCAGCAGCTTAGCAAGCCTAGCGGGGAGCTCCTACAATGAGCAGTTCTTC. It codes for CASSLASLAGSSYNEQFF.

The table lists this clonotype with a few counts. The V gene is TRBV5-1, the J gene TRBJ1-4, with D perhaps matching TRBD1 (5 bases). In germline, CDR1 is SGHRS, CDR2 YFSETQ. This CDR3 contains 16 residues. V was clipped by 5 bases and J by 2 bases, with 16 bases between them. Here the CDR3 reads CASRPGGSPTNEKLFF. In nucleotides, the CDR3 is TGCGCCAGCAGGCCCGGGGGATCGCCTACTAATGAAAAACTGTTTTTT.

The table lists this clonotype with a few counts. This rearrangement joins TRBV20-1 to TRBJ2-1; 8 bases align to TRBD2. The CDR3 consists of 16 residues. The V and J ends lost 4 bases and 1 base, in that order; junction bases with no gene match: 9. The germline gives CDR1 DFQATT, CDR2 SNEGSKA (reference sequence). The CDR3 sequence is CSATSLSGTSYNEQFF. CDR3 nucleotide sequence: TGCAGTGCTACATCCCTTAGCGGGACTTCCTACAATGAGCAGTTCTTC.

The rearrangement joins TRBV4-2 to TRBJ2-1, with D possibly matching TRBD2 (6 bases). V was pared by 1 base and J by 9 bases, with 19 bases between. CDR1 LGHNA and CDR2 YNFKEQ come from the germline V gene. This CDR3 is built from 16 residues. The CDR3 bases are TGTGCCAGCAGCCAAGGGGTTGGGACTCCCGAGTTTGAGCAGTTCTTC. Its translation: CASSQGVGTPEFEQFF.

CDR3: CASSLGGRGLIEQYF. The CDR3 DNA reads TGTGCCAGCAGTTTAGGGGGGAGGGGTTTGATCGAGCAGTACTTC. The rearrangement uses TRBV12-3 or TRBV12-4 and TRBJ2-7, with 7 positions matching TRBD2. V gave up 1 base and J gave up 6 bases; unmatched junction bases: 9. The CDR3 is 15 residues long.

In the case of this clonotype: A much larger clone lies a single base off, so this may be a read error. This chain uses TRBV5-1 with TRBJ2-1, with D perhaps assigned TRBD1 or TRBD2 (7 bases each). Looked up from germline, CDR1 is SGHRS and CDR2 is YFSETQ. This CDR3 is built from 16 residues. The CDR3 loop is CASSVRGAGGDNEKFF. The CDR3 DNA is TGCGCCAGCAGCGTGAGGGGCGCAGGGGGGGACAATGAGAAGTTCTTC.

V usage is TRBV27 and J usage is TRBJ1-2, with unresolved D. The CDR3 runs to 13 residues. Per the germline V gene, CDR1 is MNHEY and CDR2 is SMNVEV (reference sequence). V dropped 2 bases and J dropped 3 bases, with 7 bases sitting between them. CDR3 loop: CASSLRGYYGYTF. CDR3 coding DNA: TGTGCCAGCAGTTTAAGAGGGTACTATGGCTACACCTTC.

The chain combines TRBV27 with TRBJ1-6; 9 nucleotides agree with TRBD1. After removal of 2 bases from V and 8 bases from J, the junction contained 7 bases not matched to a gene. The V gene's germline CDR1 is MNHEY and CDR2 SMNVEV (reference sequence). The CDR3 is 16 amino acids. The CDR3 reads CASSLAGTGIDSPLHF. CDR3 sequence (DNA): TGTGCCAGCAGTTTAGCCGGGACAGGGATCGATTCACCCCTCCACTTT.

This clonotype was detected only a few times. This rearrangement joins TRBV7-2 to TRBJ2-3; TRBD2 aligns across 8 bases. CDR3 length equals 14 residues. J gave up 5 bases and V 4 bases, and 5 bases lay outside the gene matches. In germline, CDR1 is SGHTA, CDR2 FQGNSA. The CDR3 protein is CASSSSGLGDTQYF. The CDR3 DNA is TGTGCCAGCAGCTCATCGGGACTAGGAGATACGCAGTATTTT.

V gene TRBV10-3 combines with J gene TRBJ2-3; TRBD2 matches at 8 bases. Germline CDR1 is ENHRY and CDR2 is SYGVKD. The CDR3 is made up of 14 amino acids. The V and J ends lost 7 bases and 2 bases, in that order; junction bases with no gene match: 5. DNA of the CDR3: TGTGCCATCACCCCGGGGGGGACCACAGATACGCAGTATTTT. As protein: CAITPGGTTDTQYF.

The table lists this clonotype with a few counts. The chain employs TRBV20-1 and TRBJ2-3; 8 bases fit TRBD2. Trimming removed 5 bases from V and 2 bases from J; junction bases left unmatched: 3. CDR1 and CDR2 from the germline V gene are DFQATT and SNEGSKA (reference sequence). The CDR3 is made up of 13 amino acids. In DNA, the CDR3 is TGCAGTGCTCTCGGGGGGGACACAGATACGCAGTATTTT. Its translation is CSALGGDTDTQYF.

This clonotype has more than one count but fewer than ten. The V gene is TRBV11-2, the J gene TRBJ2-2, with 7 nucleotides matching TRBD1. The CDR3 has 13 amino acids. The J segment lost 5 bases and the V segment lost 5 bases, leaving 2 bases of the junction unmatched. Germline V gene data show CDR1 as SGHAT and CDR2 as FQNNGV. CDR3 bases: TGTGCCAGCAGCATACAGGGGACCGGGGAGCTGTTTTTT. It yields the protein CASSIQGTGELFF.

The chain is built from TRBV3-1 and TRBJ2-6; maybe TRBD1 (6 bases). The CDR3 contains 18 residues. Germline V gives CDR1 LGHDT, CDR2 YNNKEL (reference sequence). Between the trimmed V and J ends, which lost 1 base and 0 bases, there was a span of 13 bases. CDR3 nucleotide sequence: TGTGCCAGCAGCCAAGCCGGGACACCTAACTCTGGGGCCAACGTCCTGACTTTC. It translates to CASSQAGTPNSGANVLTF. The full variable domain, in which reference TRBV3-1 and TRBJ2-6 provide the parts outside the CDR3, is DTAVSQTPKYLVTQMGNDKSIKCEQNLGHDTMYWYKQDSKKFLKIMFSYNNKELIINETVPNRFSPKSPDKAHLNLHINSLELGDSAVYFCASSQAGTPNSGANVLTFGAGSRLTVL.

The table lists this clonotype with a few counts. The chain employs TRBV15 and TRBJ2-1; D is uncertain. The CDR3 has 14 amino acids. CDR1 and CDR2 from the germline V gene are LNHNV and YYDKDF (reference sequence). The ends were cut back, 2 bases at V and 6 bases at J, with 11 bases in the middle. In nucleotides, the CDR3 is TGTGCCACCAGCAGACTTCACAGTTCCAATGAGCAGTTCTTC. The encoded protein is CATSRLHSSNEQFF. Using reference TRBV15 and TRBJ2-1 for the parts outside the CDR3, the full variable domain is DAMVIQNPRYQVTQFGKPVTLSCSQTLNHNVMYWYQQKSSQAPKLLFHYYDKDFNNEADTPDNFQSRRPNTSFCFLDIRSPGLGDTAMYLCATSRLHSSNEQFFGPGTRLTVL.

The chain is built from TRBV28 and TRBJ2-7; 8 bases are a match to TRBD2. Unmatched junction bases numbered 2, after V lost 6 bases and J lost 4 bases. From germline, CDR1 is MDHEN and CDR2 SYDVKM. This CDR3 has 12 amino acids. CDR3: CASRPSGYEQYF. In nucleotides, the CDR3 is TGTGCCAGCAGACCTAGCGGGTACGAGCAGTACTTC.

The chain's CDR3 is CASSPSELTGELFF. The CDR3 region has the DNA TGTGCCAGCTCACCTTCAGAGCTTACGGGGGAGCTGTTTTTT. The genes are TRBV18 and TRBJ2-2; the D is unclear. The CDR3 consists of 14 residues. Between the trimmed V and J ends, which lost 3 bases and 8 bases, there was a span of 13 bases. Germline CDR1 and CDR2: KGHSH and LQKENI.

The table lists this clonotype with a few counts. V and J are TRBV20-1 and TRBJ2-5; D could derive from TRBD1 or TRBD2 (6 bases each). CDR1 DFQATT and CDR2 SNEGSKA come from the germline V gene (reference sequence). The CDR3 has 14 residues. V shed 7 bases and J shed 4 bases, with 19 bases lying between them. The CDR3 protein is CSGKSSGARETQYF. The CDR3, as DNA: TGCAGTGGAAAGAGTTCGGGGGCACGAGAGACCCAGTACTTC.

This clonotype was observed a few times. The CDR3 DNA is TGTGCCTGGACAGTGGCGAACACCGGGGAGCTGTTTTTT. It yields the protein CAWTVANTGELFF. This sequence joins TRBV30 and TRBJ2-2; D not resolved. V lost 4 bases and J 0 bases, leaving 6 bases between the germline ends. Looked up from germline, CDR1 is GTSNPN and CDR2 is SVGIG (reference sequence). CDR3 length: 13 amino acids.

The table lists this clonotype with a few counts. The J gene is TRBJ2-1, the V gene TRBV4-2; 8 nucleotides match TRBD1. The CDR3 length is 18 residues. V lost 4 bases and J lost 4; bases outside the gene matches: 15. CDR1 LGHNA and CDR2 YNFKEQ come from the germline V gene. CDR3 protein: CASSRISGQGAFYNEQFF. In DNA, the CDR3 is TGTGCCAGCAGCCGGATAAGTGGCCAGGGGGCCTTTTACAATGAGCAGTTCTTC.

This clonotype was counted between two and nine times. The V gene is TRBV4-1, the J gene TRBJ2-3; 14 bases are a match to TRBD2. Germline trimming cut 4 bases from V and 0 bases from J; bases unmatched to any gene: 12. Germline V gene data show CDR1 as MGHRA and CDR2 as YSYEKL. This CDR3 has 20 residues. CDR3 in DNA: TGCGCCAGCAGCCGATTCGGACTAGCGGGGGGACGTACTAGCACAGATACGCAGTATTTT. Its protein product is CASSRFGLAGGRTSTDTQYF.

A few counts support this clonotype. This chain connects TRBV6-1 to TRBJ2-5; TRBD1 is a possible D gene (6 bases). Germline CDR1 and CDR2: MNHNS and SASEGT. The CDR3 has 13 amino acids. The ends were cut back, 7 bases at V and 5 bases at J, with 14 bases in the middle. The CDR3 DNA is TGTGCCAGCACCAAAAGGCAGGGGGAGACCCAGTACTTC. As protein: CASTKRQGETQYF.

This clonotype was counted only a few times. One junction end disagrees with the germline gene, perhaps due to a read error. This rearrangement joins TRBV5-6 to TRBJ2-3, with D perhaps TRBD1 (5 bases). CDR3 length: 14 residues. Germline V lookup: CDR1 SGHDT, CDR2 YYEEEE. The CDR3 DNA is TGTGCCAGCACCTTGGTCAGGGCCGGAGATACGCAGTATTTT. Translating it yields CASTLVRAGDTQYF. Full variable domain (missing parts from reference TRBV5-6 and TRBJ2-3): DAGVTQSPTHLIKTRGQQVTLRCSPKSGHDTVSWYQQALGQGPQFIFQYYEEEERQRGNFPDRFSGHQFPNYSSELNVNALLLGDSALYLCASTLVRAGDTQYFGPGTRLTVL.

J is TRBJ2-1 and V is TRBV12-3 or TRBV12-4; 8 positions agree with TRBD1. The CDR3 is 14 amino acids. Trimming removed 6 bases from V and 8 bases from J; junction bases left unmatched: 9. For the CDR3, the DNA is TGTGCCAGCAGGAGACAGGGGTCAAGGGATGAGCAGTTCTTC. Its protein is CASRRQGSRDEQFF.

This clonotype was seen a few times. The chain links TRBV5-1 to TRBJ2-1, with D possibly being TRBD1 (5 bases). The V end was cut by 4 bases, the J end by 0 bases, with 8 bases between. From germline, CDR1 is SGHRS and CDR2 YFSETQ. The length of the CDR3 is 14 residues. CDR3 sequence: CASSADSSYNEQFF. In DNA form, the CDR3 reads TGCGCCAGCAGCGCTGACAGCTCCTACAATGAGCAGTTCTTC.

This clonotype was found a few times. The V and J genes are TRBV7-2 and TRBJ2-5; tentatively, D is TRBD1 (5 bases). V was cut by 2 bases and J by 5 bases, with 12 bases left in between. The germline V gene has CDR1 SGHTA and CDR2 FQGNSA. This CDR3 contains 14 residues. The CDR3 is CASSLLTGSETQYF. The CDR3, as DNA: TGTGCCAGCAGCTTACTTACAGGATCGGAGACCCAGTACTTC.